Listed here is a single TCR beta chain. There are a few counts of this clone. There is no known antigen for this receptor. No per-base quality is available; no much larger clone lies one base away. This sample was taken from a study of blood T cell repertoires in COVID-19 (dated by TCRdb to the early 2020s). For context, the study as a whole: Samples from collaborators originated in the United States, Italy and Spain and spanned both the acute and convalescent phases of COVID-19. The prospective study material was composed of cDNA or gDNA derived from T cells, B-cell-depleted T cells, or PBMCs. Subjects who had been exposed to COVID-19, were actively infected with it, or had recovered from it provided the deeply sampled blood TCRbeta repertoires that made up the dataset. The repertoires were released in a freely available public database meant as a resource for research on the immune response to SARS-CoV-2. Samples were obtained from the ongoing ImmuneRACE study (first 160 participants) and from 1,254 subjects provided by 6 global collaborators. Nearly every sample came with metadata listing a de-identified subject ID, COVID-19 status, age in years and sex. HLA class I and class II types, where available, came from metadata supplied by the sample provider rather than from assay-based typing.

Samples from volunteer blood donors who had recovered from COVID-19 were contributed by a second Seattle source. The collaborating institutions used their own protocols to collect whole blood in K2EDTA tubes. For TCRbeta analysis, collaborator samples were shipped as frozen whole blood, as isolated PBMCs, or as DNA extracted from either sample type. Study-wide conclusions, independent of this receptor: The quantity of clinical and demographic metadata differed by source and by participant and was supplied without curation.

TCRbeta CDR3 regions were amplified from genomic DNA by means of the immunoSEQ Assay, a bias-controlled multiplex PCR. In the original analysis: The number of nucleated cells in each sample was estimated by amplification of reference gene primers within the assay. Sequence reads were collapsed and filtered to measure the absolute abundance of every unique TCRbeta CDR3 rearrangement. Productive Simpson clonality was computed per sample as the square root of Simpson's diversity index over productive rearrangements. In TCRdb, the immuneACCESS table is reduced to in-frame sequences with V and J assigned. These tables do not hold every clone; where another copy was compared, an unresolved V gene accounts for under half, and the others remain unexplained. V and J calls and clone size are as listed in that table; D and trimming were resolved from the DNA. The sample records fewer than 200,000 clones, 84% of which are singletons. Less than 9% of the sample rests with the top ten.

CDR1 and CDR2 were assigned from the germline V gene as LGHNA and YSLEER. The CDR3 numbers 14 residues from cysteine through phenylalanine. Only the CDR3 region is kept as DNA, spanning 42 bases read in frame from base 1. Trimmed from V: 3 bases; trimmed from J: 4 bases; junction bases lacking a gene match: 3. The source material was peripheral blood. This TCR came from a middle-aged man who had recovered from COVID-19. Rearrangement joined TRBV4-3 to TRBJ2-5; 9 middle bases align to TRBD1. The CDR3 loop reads CASSQGTGRETQYF. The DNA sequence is TGCGCCAGCAGCCAGGGGACAGGGAGAGAGACCCAGTACTTC.